This T cell receptor beta chain was sequenced in a study of T-cell reconstitution after alpha-beta-depleted transplantation in children (dated by TCRdb to 2015 to 2016). Regarding the complete study: Using TCR repertoire profiling, the study followed T-cell immune reconstitution in a quantitative way in children after TCRalphabeta/CD19-depleted allogeneic hematopoietic cell transplantation.

Reading the label with the study, this specimen's treatment or condition is: allogeneic hematopoietic cell transplantation with graft depleted of TCRalphabeta T cells and CD19 B cells. Transplant recipients were children who received TCRalphabeta/CD19-depleted allogeneic hematopoietic cell grafts. This clonotype turned up a few times. What this receptor recognizes is not known. One base away there is no much larger clone; base qualities are not given. CDR1 is given as MNHEY and CDR2 as SMNVEV, both from the germline V gene (reference sequence). The CDR3 runs 15 residues from the cysteine to the phenylalanine. Only the CDR3 DNA is retained, 45 bases long and in frame from the first base. V ends up 4 bases short and J 3 bases short, with an unmatched junction base count of 9. General findings and caveats noted by the study authors: The apparently early recovery of alphabetaT-cell counts about two months after transplant reportedly depended on only several hundred rapidly expanded clones that came from non-depleted graft cells. The high TCRbeta diversity at day 60 in some patients was ascribed to recipient T cells and intrathymic progenitors that had survived conditioning. Hyperexpanded clone frequencies declined over subsequent months; after one year, T-cell counts and TCRbeta diversity were mostly attributed to newly produced T cells.

Receptor libraries were prepared by PCR. Sequencing relied on an Illumina HiSeq 2500. Molecular barcoding was employed in the preparation of TCR libraries, with unique molecular identifiers being used to normalize TCRbeta repertoire quantification. TCRdb reprocessing: public reads trimmed at Q25 with fastp, clones called with MiXCR, in-frame beta chains kept. Rows matching on CDR3 protein sequence are summarized as one entry with the most common DNA and genes. This sample has 700,000 to 950,000 distinct CDR3 sequences in its table, and roughly 15% of those were observed once. In total, the top ten clones hold approximately 5% of the sample.

This specimen consisted of PBMCs, mostly from graft donor cells, obtained 360 days after TCRalphabeta/CD19-depleted stem cell transplant. This TCR was sampled from a male patient aged 10-17 years who had a stem cell transplant for acute lymphoblastic leukemia, so the T cells may come from the graft donor. The chain was built from TRBV27 and TRBJ2-7; 7 central bases correspond to TRBD2. This receptor carries the CDR3 CASSSRGSRHYEQYF. The nucleotide sequence reads TGTGCCAGCAGTTCGCGCGGGAGCCGTCACTACGAGCAGTACTTC.